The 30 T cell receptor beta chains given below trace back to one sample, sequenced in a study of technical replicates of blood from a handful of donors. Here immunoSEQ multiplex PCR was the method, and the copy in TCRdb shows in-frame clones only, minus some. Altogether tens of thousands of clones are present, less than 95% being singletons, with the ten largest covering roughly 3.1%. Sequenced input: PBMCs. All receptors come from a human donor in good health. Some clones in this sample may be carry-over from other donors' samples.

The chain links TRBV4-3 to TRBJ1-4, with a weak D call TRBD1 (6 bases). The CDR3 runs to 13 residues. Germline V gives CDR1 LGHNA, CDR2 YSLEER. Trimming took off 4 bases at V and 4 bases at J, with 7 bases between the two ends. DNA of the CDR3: TGCGCCAGCAGCCGGACAGTTAATGAAAAACTGTTTTTT. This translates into CASSRTVNEKLFF.

DNA of the CDR3: TGTGCCAGCAGCCCGACAGGGGTACGGACAGATACGCAGTATTTT. Translating it yields CASSPTGVRTDTQYF. J is TRBJ2-3 and V is TRBV14; TRBD1 aligns across 8 bases. J gave up 3 bases and V 4 bases, and 6 bases lay outside the gene matches. CDR1 and CDR2 from the germline V gene are SGHDN and FVKESK. The length of the CDR3 is 15 residues.

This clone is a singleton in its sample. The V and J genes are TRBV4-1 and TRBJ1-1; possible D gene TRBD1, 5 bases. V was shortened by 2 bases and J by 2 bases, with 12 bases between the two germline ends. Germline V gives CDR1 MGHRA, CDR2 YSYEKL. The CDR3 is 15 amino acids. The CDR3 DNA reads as TGCGCCAGCAGCCAAACTCCGGGGGGAAACACTGAAGCTTTCTTT. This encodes CASSQTPGGNTEAFF.

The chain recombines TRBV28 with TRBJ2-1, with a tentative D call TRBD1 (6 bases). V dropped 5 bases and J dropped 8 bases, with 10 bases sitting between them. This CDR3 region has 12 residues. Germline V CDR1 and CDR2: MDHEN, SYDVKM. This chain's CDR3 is CASSTQGHEQFF. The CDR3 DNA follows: TGTGCCAGCAGTACACAGGGTCATGAGCAGTTCTTC.

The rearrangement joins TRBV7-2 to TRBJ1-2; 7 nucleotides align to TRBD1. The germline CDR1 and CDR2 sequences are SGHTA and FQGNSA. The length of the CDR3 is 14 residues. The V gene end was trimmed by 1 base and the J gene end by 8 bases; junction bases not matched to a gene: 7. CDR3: CASSLVFTGDGYTF. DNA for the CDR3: TGTGCCAGCAGCTTAGTTTTCACAGGGGACGGCTACACCTTC.

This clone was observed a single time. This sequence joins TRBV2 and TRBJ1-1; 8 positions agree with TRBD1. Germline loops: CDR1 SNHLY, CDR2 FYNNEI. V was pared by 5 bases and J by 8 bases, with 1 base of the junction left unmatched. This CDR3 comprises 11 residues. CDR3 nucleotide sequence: TGTGCCAGCAGTAACAGGGGGGAAGCTTTCTTT. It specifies CASSNRGEAFF.

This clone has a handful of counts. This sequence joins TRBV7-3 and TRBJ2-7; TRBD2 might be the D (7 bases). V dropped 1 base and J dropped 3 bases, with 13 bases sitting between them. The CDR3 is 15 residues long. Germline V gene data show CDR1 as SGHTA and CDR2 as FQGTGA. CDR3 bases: TGTGCCAGCAGCTTAATGGGGGGGGCCTTCTACGAGCAGTACTTC. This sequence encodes CASSLMGGAFYEQYF. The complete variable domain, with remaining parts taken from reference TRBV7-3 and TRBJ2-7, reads GAGVSQTPSNKVTEKGKYVELRCDPISGHTALYWYRQSLGQGPEFLIYFQGTGAADDSGLPNDRFFAVRPEGSVSTLKIQRTERGDSAVYLCASSLMGGAFYEQYFGPGTRLTVT.

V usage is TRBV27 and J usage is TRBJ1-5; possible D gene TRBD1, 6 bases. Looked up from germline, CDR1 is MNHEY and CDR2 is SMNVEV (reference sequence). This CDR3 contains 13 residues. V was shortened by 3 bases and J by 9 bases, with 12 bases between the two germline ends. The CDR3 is CASSFDRWGPQHF. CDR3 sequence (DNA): TGTGCCAGCAGTTTCGACAGGTGGGGGCCCCAGCATTTT.

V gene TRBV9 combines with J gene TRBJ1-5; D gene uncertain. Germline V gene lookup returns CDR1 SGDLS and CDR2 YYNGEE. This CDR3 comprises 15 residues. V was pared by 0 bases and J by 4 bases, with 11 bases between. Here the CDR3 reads CASSVGGSGNQPQHF. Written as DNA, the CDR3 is TGTGCCAGCAGCGTAGGAGGGTCGGGAAATCAGCCCCAGCATTTT.

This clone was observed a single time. The CDR3 nucleotides are TGCGCCAGCAGCTTCGATCCAGGGGGCCTTGGCCACAATGAGCAGTTCTTC. Protein product: CASSFDPGGLGHNEQFF. The chain combines TRBV5-1 with TRBJ2-1, with 8 bases that match TRBD1. Germline lookup yields CDR1 SGHRS and CDR2 YFSETQ. The CDR3 has 17 amino acids. With 2 bases clipped from V and 5 bases from J, the junction kept 12 bases outside the gene matches. Together with reference TRBV5-1 and TRBJ2-1, the CDR3 gives the full variable domain: KAGVTQTPRYLIKTRGQQVTLSCSPISGHRSVSWYQQTPGQGLQFLFEYFSETQRNKGNFPGRFSGRQFSNSRSEMNVSTLELGDSALYLCASSFDPGGLGHNEQFFGPGTRLTVL.

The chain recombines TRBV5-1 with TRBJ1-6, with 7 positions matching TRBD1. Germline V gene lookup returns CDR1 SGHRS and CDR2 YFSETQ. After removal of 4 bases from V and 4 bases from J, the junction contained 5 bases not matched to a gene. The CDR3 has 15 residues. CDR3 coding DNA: TGCGCCAGCAGCACCGGGACAGCGTATAATTCACCCCTCCACTTT. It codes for CASSTGTAYNSPLHF.

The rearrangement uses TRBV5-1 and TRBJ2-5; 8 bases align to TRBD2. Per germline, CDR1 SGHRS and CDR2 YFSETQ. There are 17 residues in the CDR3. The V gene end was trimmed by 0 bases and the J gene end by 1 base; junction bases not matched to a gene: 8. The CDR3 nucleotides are TGCGCCAGCAGCTTGGCCCGACTAGCGAGCTTCCAAGAGACCCAGTACTTC. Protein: CASSLARLASFQETQYF.

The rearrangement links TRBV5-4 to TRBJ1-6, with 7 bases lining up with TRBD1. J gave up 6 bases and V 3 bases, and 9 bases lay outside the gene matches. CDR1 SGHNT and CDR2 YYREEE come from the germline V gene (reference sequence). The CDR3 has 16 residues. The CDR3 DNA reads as TGTGCCAGCAGCTCCCCCTCCAGGGGGTTTAATTCACCCCTCCACTTT. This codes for CASSSPSRGFNSPLHF.

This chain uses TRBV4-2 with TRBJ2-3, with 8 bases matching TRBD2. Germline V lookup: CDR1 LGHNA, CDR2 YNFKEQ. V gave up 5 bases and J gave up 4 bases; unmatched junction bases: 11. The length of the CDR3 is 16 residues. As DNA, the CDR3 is TGTGCCAGCAGCTCCCGGGGGGGTGGGGAGGCAGATACGCAGTATTTT. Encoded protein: CASSSRGGGEADTQYF.

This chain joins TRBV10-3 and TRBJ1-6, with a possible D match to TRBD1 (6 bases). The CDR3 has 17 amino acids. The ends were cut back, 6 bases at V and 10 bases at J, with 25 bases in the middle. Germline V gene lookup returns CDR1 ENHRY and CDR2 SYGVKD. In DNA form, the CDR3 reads TGTGCCATCAGCCCCGGGGGGCAGGGTCGAGGGGCCTCACCCCTCCACTTT. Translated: CAISPGGQGRGASPLHF.

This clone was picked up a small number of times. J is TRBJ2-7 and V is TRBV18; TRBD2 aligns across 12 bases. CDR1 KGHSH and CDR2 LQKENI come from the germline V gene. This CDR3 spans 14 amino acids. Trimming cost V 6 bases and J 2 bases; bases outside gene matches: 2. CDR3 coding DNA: TGTGCCAGCTCGCTAGCGGGAGGGCCCTACGAGCAGTACTTC. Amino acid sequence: CASSLAGGPYEQYF. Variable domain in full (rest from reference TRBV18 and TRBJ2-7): NAGVMQNPRHLVRRRGQEARLRCSPMKGHSHVYWYRQLPEEGLKFMVYLQKENIIDESGMPKERFSAEFPKEGPSILRIQQVVRGDSAAYFCASSLAGGPYEQYFGPGTRLTVT.

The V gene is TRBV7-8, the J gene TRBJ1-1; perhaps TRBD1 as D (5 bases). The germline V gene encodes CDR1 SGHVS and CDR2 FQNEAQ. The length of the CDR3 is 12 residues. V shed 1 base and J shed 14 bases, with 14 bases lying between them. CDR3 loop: CASSLVTGKKFF. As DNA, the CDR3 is TGTGCCAGCAGCTTAGTAACAGGAAAGAAGTTCTTT.

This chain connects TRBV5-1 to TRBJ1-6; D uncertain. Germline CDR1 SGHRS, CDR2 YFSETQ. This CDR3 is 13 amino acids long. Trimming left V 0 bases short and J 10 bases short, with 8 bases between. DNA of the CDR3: TGCGCCAGCAGCTTGGACAGTTACTCACCCCTCCACTTT. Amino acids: CASSLDSYSPLHF.

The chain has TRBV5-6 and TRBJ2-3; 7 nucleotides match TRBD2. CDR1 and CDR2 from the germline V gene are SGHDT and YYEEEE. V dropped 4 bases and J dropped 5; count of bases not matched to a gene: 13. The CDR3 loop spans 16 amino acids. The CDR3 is CASSPERDYALDTQYF. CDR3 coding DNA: TGTGCCAGCAGCCCCGAGCGGGACTATGCACTAGATACGCAGTATTTT.

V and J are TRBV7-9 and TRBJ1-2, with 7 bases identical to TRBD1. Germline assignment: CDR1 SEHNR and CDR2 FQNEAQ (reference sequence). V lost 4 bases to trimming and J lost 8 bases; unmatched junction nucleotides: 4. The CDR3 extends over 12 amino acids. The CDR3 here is CASSSEGGGYTF. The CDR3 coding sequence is TGTGCCAGCAGCTCCGAAGGGGGCGGCTACACCTTC.

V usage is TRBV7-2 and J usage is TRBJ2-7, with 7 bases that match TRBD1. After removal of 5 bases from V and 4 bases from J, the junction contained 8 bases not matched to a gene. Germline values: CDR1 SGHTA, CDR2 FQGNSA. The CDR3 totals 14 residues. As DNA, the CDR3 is TGTGCCAGCAGCCCAGACAGGGCAAAGTACGAGCAGTACTTC. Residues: CASSPDRAKYEQYF.

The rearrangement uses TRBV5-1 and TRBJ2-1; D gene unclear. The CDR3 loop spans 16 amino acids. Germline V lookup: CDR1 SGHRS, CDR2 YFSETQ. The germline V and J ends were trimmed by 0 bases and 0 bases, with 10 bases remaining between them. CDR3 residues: CASSLGRRSSYNEQFF. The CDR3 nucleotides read TGCGCCAGCAGCTTGGGCCGTCGTAGCTCCTACAATGAGCAGTTCTTC.

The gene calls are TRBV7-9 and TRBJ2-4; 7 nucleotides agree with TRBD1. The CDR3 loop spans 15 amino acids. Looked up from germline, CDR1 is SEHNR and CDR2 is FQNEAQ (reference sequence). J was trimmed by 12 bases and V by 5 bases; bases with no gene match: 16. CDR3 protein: CASSGASRQGEHQYF. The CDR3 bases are TGTGCCAGCAGCGGTGCCAGTAGACAGGGAGAGCATCAGTACTTC.

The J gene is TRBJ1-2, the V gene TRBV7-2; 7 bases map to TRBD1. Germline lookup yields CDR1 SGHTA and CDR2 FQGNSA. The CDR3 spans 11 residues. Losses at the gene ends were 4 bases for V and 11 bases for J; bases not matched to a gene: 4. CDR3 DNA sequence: TGTGCCAGCAGCTCAGGGGGTCGGTACACCTTC. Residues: CASSSGGRYTF.

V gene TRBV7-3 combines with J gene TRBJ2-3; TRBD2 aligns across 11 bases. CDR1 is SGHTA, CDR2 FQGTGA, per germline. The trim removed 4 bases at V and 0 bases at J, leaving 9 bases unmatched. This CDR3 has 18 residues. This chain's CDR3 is CASSYMGASGGSTDTQYF. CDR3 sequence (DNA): TGTGCCAGCAGCTACATGGGGGCTAGCGGGGGGAGCACAGATACGCAGTATTTT.

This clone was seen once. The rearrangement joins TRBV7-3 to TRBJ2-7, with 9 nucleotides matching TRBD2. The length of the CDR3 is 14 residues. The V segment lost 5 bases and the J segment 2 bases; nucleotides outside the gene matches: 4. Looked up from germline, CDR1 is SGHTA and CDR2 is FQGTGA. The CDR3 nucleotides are TGTGCCAGCAGCGTAGCGGGAGCGACCTACGAGCAGTACTTC. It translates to CASSVAGATYEQYF. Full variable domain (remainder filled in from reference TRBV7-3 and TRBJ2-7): GAGVSQTPSNKVTEKGKYVELRCDPISGHTALYWYRQSLGQGPEFLIYFQGTGAADDSGLPNDRFFAVRPEGSVSTLKIQRTERGDSAVYLCASSVAGATYEQYFGPGTRLTVT.

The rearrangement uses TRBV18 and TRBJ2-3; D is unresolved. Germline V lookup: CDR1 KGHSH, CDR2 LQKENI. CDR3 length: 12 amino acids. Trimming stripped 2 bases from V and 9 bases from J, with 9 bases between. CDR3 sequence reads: CASSPSSPTQYF. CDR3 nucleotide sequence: TGTGCCAGCTCACCATCGTCCCCCACGCAGTATTTT.

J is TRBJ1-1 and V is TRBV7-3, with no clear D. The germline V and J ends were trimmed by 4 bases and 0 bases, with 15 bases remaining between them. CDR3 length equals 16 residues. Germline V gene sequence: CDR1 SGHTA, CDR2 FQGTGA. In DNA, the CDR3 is TGTGCCAGCAGCTCCAGCGCGGGGATCGTGAACACTGAAGCTTTCTTT. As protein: CASSSSAGIVNTEAFF.

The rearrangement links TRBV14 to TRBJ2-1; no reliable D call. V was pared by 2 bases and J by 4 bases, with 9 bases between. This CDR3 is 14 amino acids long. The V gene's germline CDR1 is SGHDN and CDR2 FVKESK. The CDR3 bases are TGTGCCAGCAGCCAAACTACGGTGTACAATGAGCAGTTCTTC. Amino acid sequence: CASSQTTVYNEQFF. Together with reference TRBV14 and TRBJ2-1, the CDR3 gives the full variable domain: EAGVTQFPSHSVIEKGQTVTLRCDPISGHDNLYWYRRVMGKEIKFLLHFVKESKQDESGMPNNRFLAERTGGTYSTLKVQPAELEDSGVYFCASSQTTVYNEQFFGPGTRLTVL.

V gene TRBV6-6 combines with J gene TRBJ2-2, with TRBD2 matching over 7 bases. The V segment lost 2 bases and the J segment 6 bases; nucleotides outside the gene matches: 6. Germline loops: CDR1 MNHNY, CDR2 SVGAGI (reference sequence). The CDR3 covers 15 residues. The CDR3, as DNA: TGTGCCAGCAGTTACGGGGGGGGTCGGCCCGGGGAGCTGTTTTTT. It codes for CASSYGGGRPGELFF.